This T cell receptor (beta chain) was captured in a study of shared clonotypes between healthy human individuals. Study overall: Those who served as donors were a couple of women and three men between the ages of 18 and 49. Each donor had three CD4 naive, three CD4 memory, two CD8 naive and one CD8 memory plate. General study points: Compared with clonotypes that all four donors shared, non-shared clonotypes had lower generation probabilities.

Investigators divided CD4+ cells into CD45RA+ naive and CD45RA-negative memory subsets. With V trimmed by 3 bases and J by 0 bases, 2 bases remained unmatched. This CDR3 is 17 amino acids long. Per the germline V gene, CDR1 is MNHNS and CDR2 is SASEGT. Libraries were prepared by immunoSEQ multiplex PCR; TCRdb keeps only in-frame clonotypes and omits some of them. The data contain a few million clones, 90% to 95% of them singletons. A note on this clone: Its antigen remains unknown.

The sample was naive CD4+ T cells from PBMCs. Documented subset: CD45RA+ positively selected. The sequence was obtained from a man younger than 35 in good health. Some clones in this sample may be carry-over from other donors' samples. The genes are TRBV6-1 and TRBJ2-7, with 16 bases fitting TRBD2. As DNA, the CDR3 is TGTGCCAGCAGTGACGGGACTAGCGGGAGGGTCTCCTACGAGCAGTACTTC. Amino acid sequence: CASSDGTSGRVSYEQYF.